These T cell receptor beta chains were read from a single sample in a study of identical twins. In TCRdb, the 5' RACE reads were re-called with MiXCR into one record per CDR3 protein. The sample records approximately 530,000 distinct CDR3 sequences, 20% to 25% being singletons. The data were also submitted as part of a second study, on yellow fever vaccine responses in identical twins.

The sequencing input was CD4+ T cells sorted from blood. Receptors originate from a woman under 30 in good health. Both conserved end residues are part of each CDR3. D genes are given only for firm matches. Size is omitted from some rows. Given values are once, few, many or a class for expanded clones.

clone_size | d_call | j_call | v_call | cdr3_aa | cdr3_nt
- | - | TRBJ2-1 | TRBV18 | CASSPPSDNEQFF | TGTGCCAGCTCACCACCGAGTGACAATGAGCAGTTCTTC
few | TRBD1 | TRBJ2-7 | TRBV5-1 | CASSTGQGVNYEQYF | TGCGCCAGCAGTACGGGACAGGGAGTCAACTACGAGCAGTACTTC
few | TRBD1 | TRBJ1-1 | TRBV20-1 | CSAPGTENTEAFF | TGCAGTGCTCCGGGGACAGAGAACACTGAAGCTTTCTTT
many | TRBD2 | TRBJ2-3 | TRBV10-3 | CAITQLAGAGTDTQYF | TGTGCCATCACCCAGCTAGCGGGAGCAGGCACAGATACGCAGTATTTT
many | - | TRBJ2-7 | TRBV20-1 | CSAYRVGEQYF | TGCAGTGCTTACAGGGTTGGCGAGCAGTACTTC
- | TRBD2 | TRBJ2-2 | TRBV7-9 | CAKSGGTNTGELFF | TGTGCCAAGTCGGGGGGAACGAACACCGGGGAGCTGTTTTTT
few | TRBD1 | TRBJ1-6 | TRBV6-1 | CASRADRVNSPLHF | TGTGCCAGCAGAGCGGACAGGGTTAATTCACCCCTCCACTTT
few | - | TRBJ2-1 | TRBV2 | CASSPYTNRDEQFF | TGTGCCAGCAGTCCCTACACTAACAGGGACGAGCAGTTCTTC
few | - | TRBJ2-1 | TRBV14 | CASSLPSWTDSYNEQFF | TGTGCCAGCAGCCTACCAAGCTGGACAGACTCCTACAATGAGCAGTTCTTC
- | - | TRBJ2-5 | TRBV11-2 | CASSLAPQGRETQYF | TGTGCCAGCAGCTTAGCCCCACAGGGGAGGGAGACCCAGTACTTC
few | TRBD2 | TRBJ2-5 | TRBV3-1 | CASRLAGGLGETQYF | TGTGCCAGCCGACTAGCGGGAGGATTGGGAGAGACCCAGTACTTC
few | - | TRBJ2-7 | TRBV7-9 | CASSLGATSYEQYF | TGTGCCAGCAGCTTAGGTGCTACCTCCTACGAGCAGTACTTC
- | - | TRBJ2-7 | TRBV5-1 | CASSWDNSYEQYF | TGCGCCAGCAGCTGGGACAACTCCTACGAGCAGTACTTC
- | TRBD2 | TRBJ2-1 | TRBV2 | CASRELAGGGNEQFF | TGTGCCAGCAGGGAACTAGCGGGGGGGGGTAATGAGCAGTTCTTC
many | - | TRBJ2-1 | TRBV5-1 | CASSEGPSYNEQFF | TGCGCCAGCAGCGAGGGACCCTCCTACAATGAGCAGTTCTTC
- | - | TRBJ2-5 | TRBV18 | CASQRTALPF | TGTGCCAGCCAGAGGACAGCCCTCCCCTTC
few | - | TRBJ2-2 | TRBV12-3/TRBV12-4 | CASSFTGTTGELFF | TGTGCCAGCAGCTTTACAGGGACCACCGGGGAGCTGTTTTTT
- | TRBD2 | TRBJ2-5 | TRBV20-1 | CSASGLVAGESRETQYF | TGCAGTGCTAGTGGTCTGGTAGCGGGAGAGAGTCGGGAGACCCAGTACTTC
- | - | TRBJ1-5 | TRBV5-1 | CASSFDGLGNQPQHF | TGCGCCAGCAGTTTCGACGGATTGGGCAATCAGCCCCAGCATTTT
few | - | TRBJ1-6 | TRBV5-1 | CASSLAGRVNSPLHF | TGCGCCAGCAGCTTGGCAGGACGGGTTAATTCACCCCTCCACTTT
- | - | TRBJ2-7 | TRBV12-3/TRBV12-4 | CASSLELNYEQYF | TGTGCCAGCAGTTTAGAACTCAACTACGAGCAGTACTTC
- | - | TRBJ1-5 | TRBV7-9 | CASSLVGQLGNQPQHF | TGTGCCAGCAGCTTAGTGGGCCAGCTCGGCAATCAGCCCCAGCATTTT
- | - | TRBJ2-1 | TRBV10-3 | CAISVAIASNEQFF | TGTGCCATCAGTGTAGCCATAGCCTCCAATGAGCAGTTCTTC
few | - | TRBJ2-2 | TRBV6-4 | CASSYRAQAGELFF | TGTGCCAGCAGTTACAGGGCTCAGGCCGGGGAGCTGTTTTTT
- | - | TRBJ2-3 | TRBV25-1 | CASSEYRGTDTQYF | TGTGCCAGCAGTGAATATAGGGGCACAGATACGCAGTATTTT
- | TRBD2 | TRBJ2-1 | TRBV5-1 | CASSFLAGDLDEQFF | TGCGCCAGCAGCTTCCTAGCGGGGGACCTGGATGAGCAGTTCTTC
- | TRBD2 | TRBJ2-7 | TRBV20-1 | CSVKSTRTRRTYEQYF | TGCAGTGTAAAATCCACAAGGACTAGAAGGACCTACGAGCAGTACTTC
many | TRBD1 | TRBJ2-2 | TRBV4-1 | CASSLTGTGGSGELFF | TGCGCCAGCAGCCTAACCGGGACAGGGGGCTCCGGGGAGCTGTTTTTT
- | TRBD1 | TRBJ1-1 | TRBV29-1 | CSADPGQGRTEAFF | TGCAGCGCCGACCCTGGACAGGGGAGGACTGAAGCTTTCTTT
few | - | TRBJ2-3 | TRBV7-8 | CASSLWSSSTDTQYF | TGTGCCAGCAGCTTGTGGAGTTCTAGCACAGATACGCAGTATTTT
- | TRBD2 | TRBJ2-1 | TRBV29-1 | CSVDLTSGVNEQFF | TGCAGCGTTGACCTGACTAGCGGGGTCAATGAGCAGTTCTTC
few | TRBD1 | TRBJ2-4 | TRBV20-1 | CSASRGQDGIQYF | TGCAGTGCTAGTAGGGGACAGGACGGCATTCAGTACTTC
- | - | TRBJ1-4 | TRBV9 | CASSPGFREKLFF | TGTGCCAGCAGCCCGGGTTTCCGTGAAAAACTGTTTTTT
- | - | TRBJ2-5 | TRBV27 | CASSSFTGTQYF | TGTGCCAGCAGTTCCTTCACCGGGACCCAGTACTTC
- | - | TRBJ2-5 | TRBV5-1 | CASKVTESETQYF | TGCGCCAGCAAAGTTACGGAATCGGAGACCCAGTACTTC
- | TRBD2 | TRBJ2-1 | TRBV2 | CASSGLAGVGGEQFF | TGTGCCAGCAGTGGACTAGCGGGAGTGGGGGGTGAGCAGTTCTTC